Each of the 20 T cell receptor beta chains below was sequenced from the same sample in a study of neoadjuvant anti-PD-1 for oral cavity cancer. The sample's time point: after neoadjuvant nivolumab, at surgical resection. Profiled with immunoSEQ multiplex PCR; TCRdb holds only in-frame clones, not every one. The table lists about 14,000 clones, 75% of them singletons, with 2.2% in the top ten. Sample: PBMCs, taken after nivolumab (anti-PD-1) treatment. These receptors were obtained from a person aged 35 to 85 with oral cavity squamous cell carcinoma.

The rearrangement links TRBV6-5 to TRBJ1-4, with D uncertain. CDR1 is MNHEY and CDR2 is SVGAGI in the germline V gene. The CDR3 length is 15 residues. The V gene lost 3 bases and the J gene lost 6 bases, with 14 bases spanning the gap. CDR3 protein: CASSYWAGLHEKLFF. The CDR3 coding sequence is TGTGCCAGCAGTTATTGGGCAGGTTTGCATGAAAAACTGTTTTTT.

This clone has just one count. V usage is TRBV4-1 and J usage is TRBJ2-1; D uncertain. V was shortened by 0 bases and J by 9 bases, with 18 bases between the two germline ends. CDR1 is MGHRA and CDR2 is YSYEKL in the germline V gene. The CDR3 length is 16 residues. CDR3 sequence: CASSQDILLTGAEQFF. The CDR3 bases are TGCGCCAGCAGCCAAGACATTCTTCTCACCGGAGCTGAGCAGTTCTTC.

The chain has TRBV5-1 and TRBJ2-5; 10 bases map to TRBD2. V shed 4 bases, J shed 5 bases, and the junction held 11 bases outside the gene matches. CDR1 and CDR2 from the germline V gene are SGHRS and YFSETQ. There are 16 residues in the CDR3. CDR3 amino acids: CASSPEAGGLRETQYF. The CDR3 DNA sequence: TGCGCCAGCAGCCCAGAAGCGGGGGGGCTCCGGGAGACCCAGTACTTC. Looking up the rest from reference TRBV5-1 and TRBJ2-5 gives the full variable domain: KAGVTQTPRYLIKTRGQQVTLSCSPISGHRSVSWYQQTPGQGLQFLFEYFSETQRNKGNFPGRFSGRQFSNSRSEMNVSTLELGDSALYLCASSPEAGGLRETQYFGPGTRLLVL.

The J gene is TRBJ1-2, the V gene TRBV6-5; D is undetermined. The ends were cut back, 2 bases at V and 2 bases at J, with 6 bases in the middle. The CDR3 loop spans 13 amino acids. CDR1 is MNHEY and CDR2 is SVGAGI in the germline V gene. The CDR3 DNA reads TGTGCCAGCAGTTACGCCAGGAACTATGGCTACACCTTC. Translating it yields CASSYARNYGYTF.

The chain employs TRBV9 and TRBJ2-1, with D hard to call. This CDR3 spans 14 amino acids. Trimming removed 0 bases at V and 8 bases at J, with 12 bases between. CDR1 and CDR2 (germline): SGDLS, YYNGEE. DNA for the CDR3: TGTGCCAGCAGCGTAGCACTATTGTCCGATGAGCAGTTCTTC. Protein: CASSVALLSDEQFF.

This clone has a single count. V and J are TRBV6-5 and TRBJ1-6, with a tentative D call TRBD1 (5 bases). Per germline, CDR1 MNHEY and CDR2 SVGAGI. The CDR3 is 15 residues long. The ends were cut back, 0 bases at V and 10 bases at J, with 13 bases in the middle. The CDR3 DNA sequence: TGTGCCAGCAGTTACTCTGCAGGGTGGGACTCACCCCTCCACTTT. It specifies CASSYSAGWDSPLHF.

CDR3 nucleotides: TGTGCCAGCAGCCTAGAGGGCGTGGGGGGAATTGGCGAGCAGTACTTC. Its protein is CASSLEGVGGIGEQYF. The V gene is TRBV13, the J gene TRBJ2-7, with D tentatively TRBD2 (6 bases). Trimming stripped 5 bases from V and 6 bases from J, with 23 bases between. The CDR3 has 16 amino acids. Germline V lookup: CDR1 PRHDT, CDR2 FYEKMQ (reference sequence).

The V call is TRBV6-4, the J call TRBJ2-6; the D gene is possibly TRBD2 (6 bases). Trimming took off 0 bases at V and 3 bases at J, with 15 bases between the two ends. CDR1 MRHNA and CDR2 SNTAGT come from the germline V gene. The CDR3 totals 18 residues. The CDR3 nucleotides are TGTGCCAGCAGTGACTCGAAAGGCGGGGCTTTTGGGGCCAACGTCCTGACTTTC. Translation: CASSDSKGGAFGANVLTF.

This clone was detected once. The rearrangement links TRBV28 to TRBJ1-2; no reliable D call. V was shortened by 4 bases and J by 2 bases, with 20 bases between the two germline ends. CDR1 is MDHEN, CDR2 SYDVKM, per germline. This CDR3 has 17 amino acids. The CDR3 loop is CASSSRSLLENNYGYTF. The CDR3 DNA reads TGTGCCAGCAGTTCGCGTTCGCTGTTGGAGAACAACTATGGCTACACCTTC.

This rearrangement joins TRBV7-3 to TRBJ1-2; 9 bases are a match to TRBD1. J lost 4 bases, V lost 4 bases, and 7 bases had no gene match. This CDR3 region has 15 residues. The V gene's germline CDR1 is SGHTA and CDR2 FQGTGA. CDR3 loop: CASSYPGQGVYGYTF. The CDR3 DNA reads TGTGCCAGCAGCTACCCGGGACAGGGAGTCTATGGCTACACCTTC.

This clone was detected only once. This sequence joins TRBV10-1 and TRBJ2-1; 10 bases align to TRBD2. Germline values: CDR1 WNHNN, CDR2 SYGVQD (reference sequence). Trimming took 10 bases from V and 7 from J; bases not matched to a gene: 13. The CDR3 has 15 amino acids. CDR3 loop: CATSGSRSGKNEQFF. The DNA of the CDR3 is TGCGCCACTAGCGGGAGTCGGAGCGGTAAGAATGAGCAGTTCTTC.

This clone was detected only once. The chain's CDR3 is CASSSWGQGQGGYTF. The DNA for the CDR3 is TGTGCCAGCAGCTCATGGGGACAGGGACAGGGAGGCTACACCTTC. V is TRBV5-4 and J is TRBJ1-2, with 9 nucleotides matching TRBD1. Per the germline V gene, CDR1 is SGHNT and CDR2 is YYREEE (reference sequence). This CDR3 is 15 amino acids long. With V trimmed by 3 bases and J by 8 bases, 11 bases remained unmatched.

In its sample, this clone was seen once. The chain combines TRBV6-1 with TRBJ2-5; 8 bases match TRBD2. Germline CDR1 and CDR2: MNHNS and SASEGT. Germline trimming cut 1 base from V and 4 bases from J; bases unmatched to any gene: 5. CDR3 length equals 15 residues. This CDR3 is CASSEVPGGGETQYF. The CDR3 bases are TGTGCCAGCAGTGAAGTCCCGGGGGGGGGAGAGACCCAGTACTTC.

The chain joins TRBV27 to TRBJ1-1; TRBD1 matches at 8 bases. This CDR3 has 13 amino acids. CDR1 and CDR2 (germline): MNHEY, SMNVEV (reference sequence). The V gene end was trimmed by 11 bases and the J gene end by 6 bases; junction bases not matched to a gene: 11. CDR3 residues: CAVRTGGDAEAFF. Written as DNA, the CDR3 is TGTGCCGTTCGCACAGGGGGGGACGCTGAAGCTTTCTTT.

The CDR3 region has the DNA TGCGCCAGCAGGGGTGAGAGCTACAATGAGCAGTTCTTC. Translation gives CASRGESYNEQFF. The chain employs TRBV5-1 and TRBJ2-1, with D uncertain. Trimming took off 5 bases at V and 3 bases at J, with 9 bases between the two ends. The germline gives CDR1 SGHRS, CDR2 YFSETQ. The CDR3 has 13 amino acids.

This clone was recorded once. The V and J genes are TRBV2 and TRBJ2-1; D remains unclear. Germline V CDR1 and CDR2: SNHLY, FYNNEI. The CDR3 contains 15 residues. V was trimmed by 10 bases and J by 2 bases, leaving 18 bases between them. The chain's CDR3 is CATSSTWLTYNEQFF. CDR3 DNA: TGTGCCACCTCATCTACCTGGCTTACCTACAATGAGCAGTTCTTC.

CDR3 region: CATSRDPGQIYEQYF. CDR3 bases: TGTGCCACCAGCAGAGACCCAGGACAGATCTACGAGCAGTACTTC. The genes are TRBV15 and TRBJ2-7; maybe TRBD1 (6 bases). Per germline, CDR1 LNHNV and CDR2 YYDKDF (reference sequence). V gave up 0 bases and J gave up 3 bases, with 12 bases separating them. This CDR3 has 15 amino acids.

This chain uses TRBV6-5 with TRBJ1-6; D uncertain. CDR3 length equals 13 residues. Between the trimmed V and J ends, which lost 6 bases and 9 bases, there was a span of 12 bases. Germline CDR1 MNHEY, CDR2 SVGAGI. CDR3 DNA sequence: TGTGCCAGCAGGAATCTTACCAGTTCACCCCTCCACTTT. It translates to CASRNLTSSPLHF.

This CDR3 is CASSPPSTALEQYF. The CDR3 coding sequence is TGTGCCAGCTCACCACCGTCGACAGCCCTCGAGCAGTACTTC. The rearrangement links TRBV18 to TRBJ2-7, with D tentatively TRBD1 (5 bases). Germline assignment: CDR1 KGHSH and CDR2 LQKENI. V shed 0 bases and J shed 6 bases, with 12 bases lying between them. The CDR3 extends over 14 amino acids.

The chain has TRBV7-6 and TRBJ2-3, with unresolved D. Between the trimmed V and J ends, which lost 1 base and 2 bases, there was a span of 13 bases. The CDR3 is made up of 16 amino acids. Germline V gene lookup returns CDR1 SGHVS and CDR2 FNYEAQ. DNA for the CDR3: TGTGCCAGCAGCTTAGTTTACCAACGCCACACAGATACGCAGTATTTT. Translation gives CASSLVYQRHTDTQYF.